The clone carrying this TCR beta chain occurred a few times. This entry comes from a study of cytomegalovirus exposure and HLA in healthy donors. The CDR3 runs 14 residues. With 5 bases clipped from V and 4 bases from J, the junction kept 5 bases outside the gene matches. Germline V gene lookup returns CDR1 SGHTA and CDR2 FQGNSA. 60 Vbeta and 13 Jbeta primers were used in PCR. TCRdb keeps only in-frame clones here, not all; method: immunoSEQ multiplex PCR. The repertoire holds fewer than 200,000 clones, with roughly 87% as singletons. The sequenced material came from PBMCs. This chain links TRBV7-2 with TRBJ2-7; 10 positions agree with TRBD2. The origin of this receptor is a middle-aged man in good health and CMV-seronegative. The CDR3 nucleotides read TGTGCCAGCAGCCCAATACTAGCGGGGTACGAGCAGTACTTC. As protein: CASSPILAGYEQYF.